This entry lists 5 T cell receptor beta chains sequenced from one sample in a study of blood T cells in healthy people across ages. The authors ran a second PCR of roughly 7 to 11 cycles using a sample-barcoded 5' primer and a J-beta primer mix. TCRdb re-called the 5' RACE reads with MiXCR, one entry per CDR3 protein. The repertoire includes more than 650,000 distinct CDR3 sequences, about 53% of them detected once, and approximately 40% sits in the top ten. The material sequenced was blood. These receptors came from a man at least 80 years old in good health.

V and J are TRBV29-1 and TRBJ2-1; 11 nucleotides align to TRBD2. This CDR3 has 15 residues. V lost 3 bases to trimming and J lost 5 bases; unmatched junction nucleotides: 6. Germline values: CDR1 SQVTM, CDR2 ANQGSEA. For the CDR3, the DNA is TGCAGCGTTGAGGCTAGCGGGAGGAAAAACAATGAGCAGTTCTTC. Translated, it gives CSVEASGRKNNEQFF.

The chain is built from TRBV10-3 and TRBJ2-7; unclear D gene. With 6 bases removed from V and 4 bases from J, the gap between germline ends came to 19 bases. This CDR3 spans 15 amino acids. CDR1 and CDR2 from the germline V gene are ENHRY and SYGVKD. The CDR3 DNA reads TGTGCCATCAGCCTCGTGACACCGATAGAATACGAGCAGTACTTC. Translated: CAISLVTPIEYEQYF.

This clonotype came up a few times. The V call is TRBV2, the J call TRBJ2-5, with D possibly being TRBD2 (6 bases). Germline V gene lookup returns CDR1 SNHLY and CDR2 FYNNEI. The CDR3 length is 17 residues. The germline V and J ends were trimmed by 6 bases and 0 bases, with 20 bases remaining between them. The DNA for the CDR3 is TGTGCCAGCAGGAGAGGAGCCGGGACTGGCTACCAAGAGACCCAGTACTTC. Its protein is CASRRGAGTGYQETQYF. The full variable domain, completed using reference TRBV2 and TRBJ2-5, is EPEVTQTPSHQVTQMGQEVILRCVPISNHLYFYWYRQILGQKVEFLVSFYNNEISEKSEIFDDQFSVERPDGSNFTLKIRSTKLEDSAMYFCASRRGAGTGYQETQYFGPGTRLLVL.

J is TRBJ2-3 and V is TRBV20-1, with 13 bases identical to TRBD2. Per germline, CDR1 DFQATT and CDR2 SNEGSKA (reference sequence). With V trimmed by 6 bases and J by 4 bases, 7 bases remained unmatched. CDR3 size: 15 residues. The CDR3 loop is CSAPGLAGVADTQYF. The CDR3 region has the DNA TGCAGTGCACCCGGACTAGCGGGAGTAGCAGATACGCAGTATTTT.

The V and J genes are TRBV6-6 and TRBJ1-2; TRBD1 matches at 8 bases. Germline CDR1 is MNHNY and CDR2 is SVGAGI (reference sequence). After removal of 8 bases from V and 0 bases from J, the junction contained 5 bases not matched to a gene. This CDR3 spans 14 amino acids. The CDR3 protein is CASSRQGTNYGYTF. The CDR3 DNA sequence: TGTGCCAGCTCGAGACAGGGGACTAACTATGGCTACACCTTC.